The present T cell receptor beta chain was sequenced within a study of blood T cell repertoires in COVID-19. TCRdb's copy holds only in-frame clones and misses some; the assay was immunoSEQ multiplex PCR. This sample carries tens of thousands of clones, around 81% of them seen once, and the ten largest clones take 4% to 6%. It was during active infection that Seattle patients were enrolled and then longitudinally followed. Germline lookup yields CDR1 LNHDA and CDR2 SQIVND (reference sequence). The CDR3 runs 13 residues. Trimming cost V 10 bases and J 5 bases; bases outside gene matches: 8. The clonotype was recovered from a man aged 80 or over with COVID-19, enrolled during active disease. Material: peripheral blood. The chain carries TRBV19 and TRBJ1-5; 7 bases match TRBD1. CDR3 protein: CAIAGGRDQPQHF. For the CDR3, the DNA is TGTGCCATTGCAGGGGGTAGGGATCAGCCCCAGCATTTT.